Below are 28 T cell receptor beta chains sequenced from a single sample in a study of T-cell reconstitution after alpha-beta-depleted transplantation in children. A library of TCRbeta sequences, prepared with unique molecular identifiers, was generated. A single record per CDR3 protein comes from TCRdb applying MiXCR to the PCR reads. The profile shows about 500,000 distinct CDR3 sequences, 32% of them singletons. The specimen was PBMCs from the stem cell graft donor, collected from the stem cell graft. These receptors all come from a human donor who donated a stem cell graft to a child with aplastic anemia.

This clonotype occurred many times. The chain recombines TRBV7-3 with TRBJ1-1, with D perhaps TRBD1 (6 bases). Germline CDR1 SGHTA, CDR2 FQGTGA. V was cut by 0 bases and J by 7 bases, with 9 bases left in between. The CDR3 is made up of 13 amino acids. Here the CDR3 DNA reads TGTGCCAGCAGCTTAACGTCGGACAGTGAAGCTTTCTTT. Translating gives CASSLTSDSEAFF. The full variable domain, in which reference TRBV7-3 and TRBJ1-1 provide the parts outside the CDR3, is GAGVSQTPSNKVTEKGKYVELRCDPISGHTALYWYRQSLGQGPEFLIYFQGTGAADDSGLPNDRFFAVRPEGSVSTLKIQRTERGDSAVYLCASSLTSDSEAFFGQGTRLTVV.

In its sample, this clonotype was seen once. The chain links TRBV11-1 to TRBJ1-1; the match to TRBD1 covers 8 bases. With 8 bases clipped from V and 2 bases from J, the junction kept 4 bases outside the gene matches. The CDR3 sequence is 13 residues long. Germline-derived CDR1 and CDR2 are SGHAT and FQDESV (reference sequence). The CDR3 nucleotides are TGTGCCAGCGGTCCAGGGGGCAACACTGAAGCTTTCTTT. Amino acids: CASGPGGNTEAFF. Complete variable domain (other parts from reference TRBV11-1 and TRBJ1-1): EAEVAQSPRYKITEKSQAVAFWCDPISGHATLYWYRQILGQGPELLVQFQDESVVDDSQLPKDRFSAERLKGVDSTLKIQPAELGDSAMYLCASGPGGNTEAFFGQGTRLTVV.

The CDR3 loop reads CASSVGRGRAGELFF. The CDR3 DNA is TGTGCCAGCAGCGTAGGCAGGGGTCGTGCCGGGGAGCTGTTTTTT. This chain links TRBV9 with TRBJ2-2; maybe TRBD1 (6 bases). V was clipped by 0 bases and J by 6 bases, with 12 bases between them. In germline, CDR1 is SGDLS, CDR2 YYNGEE. The CDR3 length is 15 residues.

This clonotype appeared many times. An end of the junction does not agree with germline; a read error may underlie this. V and J are TRBV28 and TRBJ1-1; D is unclear. Germline CDR1 MDHEN, CDR2 SYDVKM. There are 13 residues in the CDR3. This chain's CDR3 is CASSSPGNTEAFF. CDR3 coding DNA: TGCGCCAGCAGCTCACCAGGGAACACTGAAGCTTTCTTT.

J is TRBJ1-1 and V is TRBV6-5; D uncertain. CDR1 and CDR2 from the germline V gene are MNHEY and SVGAGI. The ends were cut back, 2 bases at V and 1 base at J, with 8 bases in the middle. The CDR3 extends over 14 amino acids. CDR3 DNA sequence: TGTGCCAGCAGTTACGATATTCGGAACACTGAAGCTTTCTTT. It yields the protein CASSYDIRNTEAFF.

This chain connects TRBV9 to TRBJ2-5; D assignment may be TRBD1 or TRBD2 (5 bases each). This CDR3 spans 15 amino acids. V lost 6 bases to trimming and J lost 1 base, with 16 bases between them. Germline values: CDR1 SGDLS, CDR2 YYNGEE. The CDR3 nucleotides read TGTGCCAGCACCCTTGGGGGAAGGGGCCAAGAGACCCAGTACTTC. Protein: CASTLGGRGQETQYF.

This clonotype was picked up a small number of times. V is TRBV4-3 and J is TRBJ2-7, with 8 bases fitting TRBD2. The V gene end was trimmed by 4 bases and the J gene end by 2 bases; junction bases not matched to a gene: 10. The germline V gene has CDR1 LGHNA and CDR2 YSLEER. There are 16 residues in the CDR3. The CDR3 here is CASSPARGLGTYEQYF. The DNA of the CDR3 is TGCGCCAGCAGCCCCGCGCGGGGACTAGGGACCTACGAGCAGTACTTC.

The chain couples TRBV10-2 to TRBJ2-2, with a weak D call TRBD1 (5 bases). The germline V gene encodes CDR1 WSHSY and CDR2 SAAADI. The CDR3 has 17 amino acids. Trimming took off 3 bases at V and 0 bases at J, with 14 bases between the two ends. Here the CDR3 reads CASSDLGPAPNTGELFF. CDR3 nucleotide sequence: TGCGCCAGCAGTGATTTGGGGCCCGCCCCGAACACCGGGGAGCTGTTTTTT.

The chain links TRBV20-1 to TRBJ2-7, with D maybe TRBD2 (6 bases). The CDR3 is 14 amino acids. Trimming took off 1 base at V and 0 bases at J, with 10 bases between the two ends. Germline CDR1 reads DFQATT; CDR2 reads SNEGSKA (reference sequence). CDR3 DNA: TGCAGTGCTAGAGTTCTAGCGTACTCCTACGAGCAGTACTTC. This codes for CSARVLAYSYEQYF.

The CDR3, as DNA: TGCAGTGCTAGAGATCTCAGGGCGGACGAGCAGTACTTC. As protein: CSARDLRADEQYF. This chain connects TRBV20-1 to TRBJ2-7; D perhaps matches TRBD1 (5 bases). The germline V gene encodes CDR1 DFQATT and CDR2 SNEGSKA (reference sequence). Trimming cost V 0 bases and J 5 bases, with 11 bases left between them. The CDR3 spans 13 residues.

This clonotype is a singleton in its sample. The gene calls are TRBV12-3 or TRBV12-4 and TRBJ2-1; 7 bases agree with TRBD2. V shed 0 bases, J shed 1 base, and the junction held 6 bases outside the gene matches. The CDR3 runs to 17 residues. The CDR3 sequence: CASSLARLARSYNEQFF. Here the CDR3 DNA reads TGTGCCAGCAGTTTAGCCCGACTAGCCAGGTCCTACAATGAGCAGTTCTTC.

The chain recombines TRBV12-3 or TRBV12-4 with TRBJ1-6, with D possibly being TRBD1 (6 bases). V was clipped by 1 base and J by 7 bases, with 8 bases between them. The CDR3 contains 14 residues. The CDR3 reads CASSLGGRNSPLHF. For the CDR3, the DNA is TGTGCCAGCAGTTTAGGGGGGCGCAATTCACCCCTCCACTTT.

This clonotype came up a few times. V usage is TRBV7-9 and J usage is TRBJ2-3; D is undetermined. CDR3 length: 14 amino acids. V lost 1 base and J 2 bases, leaving 7 bases between the germline ends. CDR1 is SEHNR, CDR2 FQNEAQ, per germline (reference sequence). Here the CDR3 DNA reads TGTGCCAGCAGCTTAGGAGCCAACACAGATACGCAGTATTTT. This gives the protein CASSLGANTDTQYF. Full variable domain (outside the CDR3, taken from reference TRBV7-9 and TRBJ2-3): DTGVSQNPRHKITKRGQNVTFRCDPISEHNRLYWYRQTLGQGPEFLTYFQNEAQLEKSRLLSDRFSAERPKGSFSTLEIQRTEQGDSAMYLCASSLGANTDTQYFGPGTRLTVL.

The rearrangement uses TRBV19 and TRBJ1-1; no firm D call. The V end was cut by 7 bases, the J end by 0 bases, with 9 bases between. CDR3 length: 13 residues. Germline CDR1 is LNHDA and CDR2 is SQIVND (reference sequence). This CDR3 is CASIRRVNTEAFF. The CDR3 coding sequence is TGTGCCAGTATCCGACGGGTGAACACTGAAGCTTTCTTT.

The chain combines TRBV20-1 with TRBJ2-3; no reliable D call. Per the germline V gene, CDR1 is DFQATT and CDR2 is SNEGSKA (reference sequence). Trimming left V 6 bases short and J 4 bases short, with 14 bases between. The CDR3 spans 13 residues. The DNA for the CDR3 is TGCAGTGCAAGATCCGCATCTCCAGATACGCAGTATTTT. This codes for CSARSASPDTQYF.

The chain uses TRBV27 and TRBJ2-2, with a weak D call TRBD2 (6 bases). CDR1 is MNHEY, CDR2 SMNVEV, per germline (reference sequence). The CDR3 loop spans 14 amino acids. V lost 8 bases and J lost 7, with 17 bases in between. Here the CDR3 reads CASVSRGEGGELFF. For the CDR3, the DNA is TGTGCCAGCGTATCACGCGGGGAAGGCGGGGAGCTGTTTTTT.

This clonotype was recorded at least ten times. The V gene is TRBV20-1, the J gene TRBJ2-1, with 9 bases fitting TRBD1. Germline-derived CDR1 and CDR2 are DFQATT and SNEGSKA (reference sequence). The CDR3 is 14 residues long. Losses at the gene ends were 5 bases for V and 8 bases for J; bases not matched to a gene: 10. The CDR3 region has the DNA TGCAGTGCTGCCTCGCCTAGACAGGGGGATGAGCAGTTCTTC. Its translation: CSAASPRQGDEQFF.

This clonotype came up a few times. The V and J genes are TRBV6-5 and TRBJ2-5; possible D gene TRBD1, 5 bases. V lost 4 bases to trimming and J lost 4 bases, with 16 bases between them. Germline loops: CDR1 MNHEY, CDR2 SVGAGI. The CDR3 runs to 15 residues. The CDR3 DNA follows: TGTGCCAGCAGTTTGGACACAACTAAAGGAGAGACCCAGTACTTC. It yields the protein CASSLDTTKGETQYF.

The rearrangement joins TRBV24-1 to TRBJ2-5; D call uncertain. The CDR3 is 16 residues long. V gave up 0 bases and J gave up 4 bases, with 14 bases separating them. Per the germline V gene, CDR1 is KGHDR and CDR2 is SFDVKD. Here the CDR3 DNA reads TGTGCCACCAGTGATTTGCAGTCAGGTAACCTAGAGACCCAGTACTTC. Translation gives CATSDLQSGNLETQYF.

V is TRBV5-1 and J is TRBJ1-6, with a possible D match to TRBD1 (6 bases). There are 16 residues in the CDR3. Germline lookup yields CDR1 SGHRS and CDR2 YFSETQ. V was trimmed by 4 bases and J by 5 bases, leaving 16 bases between them. CDR3 residues: CASSPGPGQNNSPLHF. The CDR3 coding sequence is TGCGCCAGCAGCCCAGGACCGGGACAAAATAATTCACCCCTCCACTTT.

This clonotype was counted ten times or more. The chain combines TRBV12-3 or TRBV12-4 with TRBJ2-5; D could derive from TRBD1 or TRBD2 (5 bases each). The CDR3 spans 13 residues. V lost 3 bases and J 5 bases, leaving 10 bases between the germline ends. The CDR3 loop is CASSFGGEETQYF. CDR3 sequence (DNA): TGTGCCAGCAGTTTTGGGGGAGAGGAGACCCAGTACTTC.

This clonotype was found a few times. This chain uses TRBV5-6 with TRBJ1-1; 7 bases fit TRBD1. V dropped 4 bases and J dropped 3; count of bases not matched to a gene: 9. The CDR3 is made up of 15 amino acids. Germline CDR1 and CDR2: SGHDT and YYEEEE. The CDR3 sequence is CASSHDRVSYTEAFF. Here the CDR3 DNA reads TGTGCCAGCAGCCATGACAGGGTATCGTACACTGAAGCTTTCTTT.

This clonotype was counted only a few times. The V call is TRBV11-2, the J call TRBJ2-1; 12 positions match TRBD2. The CDR3 has 18 amino acids. Germline V gives CDR1 SGHAT, CDR2 FQNNGV. J was trimmed by 0 bases and V by 6 bases; bases with no gene match: 9. CDR3 bases: TGTGCCAGCAGTGCCGGGACTAGCGGGCCTAGCTCCTACAATGAGCAGTTCTTC. Its protein is CASSAGTSGPSSYNEQFF. Supplemented by reference TRBV11-2 and TRBJ2-1, the full variable domain reads EAGVAQSPRYKIIEKRQSVAFWCNPISGHATLYWYQQILGQGPKLLIQFQNNGVVDDSQLPKDRFSAERLKGVDSTLKIQPAKLEDSAVYLCASSAGTSGPSSYNEQFFGPGTRLTVL.

V is TRBV20-1 and J is TRBJ2-3; TRBD2 agrees at 10 bases. CDR1 and CDR2 (germline): DFQATT, SNEGSKA (reference sequence). CDR3 length: 15 residues. V lost 4 bases and J lost 0; bases outside the gene matches: 4. This CDR3 reads CSATKTSGSTDTQYF. CDR3 DNA sequence: TGCAGTGCTACGAAGACTAGCGGGAGCACAGATACGCAGTATTTT.

The chain uses TRBV12-2 and TRBJ1-1; the table's TRBD1 call for D was not verified on the DNA. TRBV12-2 is annotated as a pseudogene. This CDR3 is 17 amino acids long. The CDR3, as DNA: TGTGCAAGTCGCTTAGAGTTTTATGGGGGCGCGGACACTGAAGCTTTCTTT. It is translated as CASRLEFYGGADTEAFF.

For the CDR3, the DNA is TGTGCCAGCAGTGAAGAGACCCTAAGGGATGAGCAGTTCTTC. Translated: CASSEETLRDEQFF. The rearrangement links TRBV25-1 to TRBJ2-1; D unclear. The CDR3 has 14 amino acids. The germline V gene encodes CDR1 MGHDK and CDR2 SYGVNS. V was trimmed by 2 bases and J by 8 bases, leaving 13 bases between them.

This clonotype was found a few times. The chain is built from TRBV12-3 or TRBV12-4 and TRBJ1-5, with D possibly matching TRBD1 (6 bases). V lost 3 bases and J 0 bases, leaving 9 bases between the germline ends. The CDR3 loop spans 15 amino acids. The CDR3 here is CASSFGQHSNQPQHF. The CDR3, as DNA: TGTGCCAGCAGTTTTGGACAGCATAGCAATCAGCCCCAGCATTTT.

The gene calls are TRBV6-1 and TRBJ1-2; D perhaps matches TRBD1 (5 bases). V was clipped by 7 bases and J by 0 bases, with 12 bases between them. CDR3 length: 14 residues. Germline V lookup: CDR1 MNHNS, CDR2 SASEGT. The CDR3 nucleotides are TGTGCCAGCACCCGGGACGGACCTAACTATGGCTACACCTTC. It specifies CASTRDGPNYGYTF.